A selection of T cell receptor beta chains follows, all from one sample in a study of cytomegalovirus exposure and HLA in healthy donors. The method was immunoSEQ multiplex PCR; TCRdb's version includes in-frame clones alone and lacks a portion of them. The repertoire shows 140,000 to 150,000 clones; the top ten hold 0.96%. Sequenced: PBMCs. These receptors were collected from a male donor in good health and CMV-seronegative. The CDR3 runs from the conserved cysteine through the conserved F or W. The D gene is left open where the match is weak.

d_call j_call v_call cdr3_aa cdr3_nt
- TRBJ1-1 TRBV13 CASSPSNTEAFF TGTGCCAGCAGCCCCAGTAACACTGAAGCTTTCTTT
TRBD1 TRBJ1-1 TRBV6-1 CASSEAIGGQGASEAFF TGTGCCAGCAGTGAAGCTATAGGGGGACAGGGGGCGTCTGAAGCTTTCTTT
TRBD1 TRBJ2-1 TRBV27 CASSLFSQGDYNEQFF TGTGCCAGCAGTTTATTTAGTCAGGGGGACTACAATGAGCAGTTCTTC
TRBD1 TRBJ2-3 TRBV5-8 CASSLVGGQGDTDTQYF TGTGCCAGCAGCTTGGTGGGAGGACAGGGAGACACAGATACGCAGTATTTT
- TRBJ2-7 TRBV29-1 CSVEGSGTSYEQYF TGCAGCGTTGAAGGTAGCGGAACTTCCTACGAGCAGTACTTC
- TRBJ1-3 TRBV7-3 CASSLDGGISGNTIYF TGTGCCAGCAGCTTAGACGGCGGCATCTCTGGAAACACCATATATTTT
- TRBJ2-7 TRBV5-1 CASSLEGGGIMEYF TGCGCCAGCAGCTTGGAGGGAGGAGGAATAATGGAGTACTTC
- TRBJ1-2 TRBV7-2 CASSSTTRVAAGGYTF TGTGCCAGCAGCTCCACAACTAGGGTGGCCGCGGGTGGCTACACCTTC
- TRBJ2-7 TRBV20-1 CSARSLDEQYF TGCAGTGCTAGATCGCTAGACGAGCAGTACTTC
TRBD1 TRBJ2-7 TRBV19 CASSQAGGPYEQYF TGTGCCAGTAGTCAGGCAGGGGGACCCTACGAGCAGTACTTC
TRBD2 TRBJ2-3 TRBV27 CASSFGLVADTQYF TGTGCCAGCAGTTTCGGACTAGTTGCAGATACGCAGTATTTT
- TRBJ2-3 TRBV5-1 CASSVMTTGTDTQYF TGCGCCAGCAGCGTGATGACTACGGGTACAGATACGCAGTATTTT
TRBD1 TRBJ1-1 TRBV9 CASSGGTGNTEAFF TGTGCCAGCAGCGGCGGGACAGGGAACACTGAAGCTTTCTTT
TRBD1 TRBJ1-2 TRBV9 CATRGQGASGYTF TGTGCCACCAGGGGACAGGGGGCCAGTGGCTACACCTTC
- TRBJ1-3 TRBV5-3 CARSYNRASGNTIYF TGTGCCAGAAGCTATAACAGGGCCTCAGGAAACACCATATATTTT
TRBD2 TRBJ2-7 TRBV5-4 CASSGGDPIERQYF TGTGCCAGCAGCGGGGGGGACCCAATCGAAAGGCAGTACTTC
- TRBJ1-1 TRBV18 CASSPRRTLTREQVNTEAFF TGTGCCAGCTCACCGCGGCGAACCCTCACTAGAGAACAAGTGAACACTGAAGCTTTCTTT
TRBD1 TRBJ2-6 TRBV30 CAWNRDRVPGANVLTF TGTGCCTGGAATCGGGACAGGGTTCCTGGGGCCAACGTCCTGACTTTC
- TRBJ2-5 TRBV6-5 CASRSTGIVAQYF TGTGCCAGCAGATCTACAGGGATAGTGGCCCAGTACTTC
TRBD2 TRBJ2-2 TRBV5-5 CASSQGLAGNTGELFF TGTGCCAGCAGCCAAGGACTAGCGGGGAACACCGGGGAGCTGTTTTTT
TRBD1 TRBJ2-7 TRBV5-1 CASSKQGSYEQYF TGCGCCAGCAGCAAACAGGGGTCCTACGAGCAGTACTTC
TRBD1 TRBJ2-7 TRBV6-1 CASSEVGTGSYEQYF TGTGCCAGCAGTGAAGTAGGGACAGGGTCTTACGAGCAGTACTTC
- TRBJ1-2 TRBV7-2 CASTPIGGKQLSGSGYTF TGTGCCAGCACCCCCATAGGGGGAAAACAACTATCGGGCTCGGGCTACACCTTC
TRBD2 TRBJ2-7 TRBV19 CASSMETSGGGYEQYF TGTGCCAGTAGTATGGAGACTAGCGGGGGCGGGTACGAGCAGTACTTC
- TRBJ1-2 TRBV19 CASSIEAGKGYTF TGTGCCAGTAGTATAGAAGCAGGGAAAGGCTACACCTTC
- TRBJ1-2 TRBV19 CASSTGGNYGYTF TGTGCCAGTAGCACTGGGGGCAACTATGGCTACACCTTC
- TRBJ1-2 TRBV7-9 CASSLRENYGYTF TGTGCCAGCAGCTTACGGGAGAACTATGGCTACACCTTC
- TRBJ1-1 TRBV7-9 CASSSTGTEAFF TGTGCCAGCAGCTCTACGGGGACTGAAGCTTTCTTT
TRBD2 TRBJ2-3 TRBV9 CASSVGVAGAADTQYF TGTGCCAGCAGCGTAGGAGTAGCGGGAGCGGCCGATACGCAGTATTTT
TRBD1 TRBJ2-7 TRBV7-6 CASSRGTGTPYEQYF TGTGCCAGCAGCCGAGGGACAGGGACCCCTTACGAGCAGTACTTC
TRBD2 TRBJ2-1 TRBV19 CASSQLAGIMGEQFF TGTGCCAGTAGCCAACTAGCGGGAATTATGGGTGAGCAGTTCTTC
TRBD2 TRBJ2-2 TRBV15 CATSTLLAGGLRYTGELFF TGTGCCACCAGCACGTTACTAGCGGGGGGGCTTCGGTACACCGGGGAGCTGTTTTTT
- TRBJ1-5 TRBV5-6 CASSSTGNQPQHF TGTGCCAGCAGCTCGACAGGCAATCAGCCCCAGCATTTT
- TRBJ2-7 TRBV5-8 CASSLRRASSYEQYF TGTGCCAGCAGCTTGCGGCGGGCTAGCTCCTACGAGCAGTACTTC
- TRBJ2-7 TRBV30 CAWSGLSGLRNEQYF TGTGCCTGGAGTGGGCTGAGCGGGCTAAGGAACGAGCAGTACTTC
TRBD2 TRBJ2-1 TRBV15 CATSRDFRLAGVSYNEQFF TGTGCCACCAGCAGAGATTTTCGACTAGCGGGGGTATCCTACAATGAGCAGTTCTTC
TRBD2 TRBJ2-1 TRBV19 CASSIQTSGYNEQFF TGTGCCAGTAGTATTCAGACTAGCGGATACAATGAGCAGTTCTTC
TRBD2 TRBJ2-3 TRBV29-1 CSSTPSSGSTDTQYF TGCAGCTCCACTCCTTCTAGCGGTTCCACAGATACGCAGTATTTT
- TRBJ1-3 TRBV6-5 CASAPGRGSGNTIYF TGTGCCAGCGCCCCTGGGAGGGGCTCTGGAAACACCATATATTTT
- TRBJ2-2 TRBV4-3 CARFKAVGAGELFF TGCGCCAGATTCAAAGCGGTAGGAGCCGGGGAGCTGTTTTTT
TRBD1 TRBJ2-7 TRBV5-1 CASSPRTGYEQYF TGCGCCAGCAGCCCCCGGACAGGCTACGAGCAGTACTTC
- TRBJ1-5 TRBV30 CAWSVQGGRPQHF TGTGCCTGGAGTGTACAAGGGGGTAGGCCCCAGCATTTT
TRBD1 TRBJ2-7 TRBV5-1 CASRSEPSRDRSSYEQYF TGCGCCAGCAGATCCGAGCCCAGTCGGGACAGGAGCTCCTACGAGCAGTACTTC
- TRBJ2-5 TRBV10-3 CAISETDPGLQETQYF TGTGCCATCAGCGAAACCGACCCAGGCCTGCAAGAGACCCAGTACTTC
- TRBJ1-1 TRBV5-6 CASSSPGTSNTEAFF TGTGCCAGCAGTTCTCCGGGGACATCGAACACTGAAGCTTTCTTT
- TRBJ2-5 TRBV9 CASSVEGTFPQTQYF TGTGCCAGCAGCGTAGAAGGGACTTTTCCGCAGACCCAGTACTTC
- TRBJ1-2 TRBV18 CASSPERDYYTF TGTGCCAGCTCACCCGAGCGGGATTACTACACCTTC
- TRBJ1-2 TRBV27 CASSSAGGLSNYGYTF TGTGCCAGCAGTTCTGCCGGCGGCTTAAGCAACTATGGCTACACCTTC
TRBD1 TRBJ2-3 TRBV9 CASSVATGGRSDTQYF TGTGCCAGCAGCGTAGCTACAGGGGGACGTTCGGATACGCAGTATTTT
TRBD1 TRBJ1-1 TRBV7-3 CASSRQGSTEAFF TGTGCCAGCAGTCGACAGGGGAGCACTGAAGCTTTCTTT
TRBD1 TRBJ1-2 TRBV5-1 CASSLSGQGSIYGYTF TGCGCCAGCAGCTTGTCCGGACAGGGGAGTATCTATGGCTACACCTTC